Following are 21 T cell receptor beta chains from one sample sequenced in a study of blood T cell repertoires in COVID-19. Measured with immunoSEQ multiplex PCR; TCRdb has only the in-frame clones, and not every one. This sample has about 170,000 clones, with roughly nine tenths found just once. Sequenced: peripheral blood. Every receptor here comes from a woman over 75 in a cohort sampled during active or convalescent COVID-19.

V usage is TRBV6-2 or TRBV6-3 and J usage is TRBJ2-2, with D uncertain. There are 15 residues in the CDR3. Per the germline V gene, CDR1 is MNHEY and CDR2 is SVGEGT. V lost 0 bases to trimming and J lost 1 base, with 6 bases between them. Here the CDR3 reads CASSYSPRNTGELFF. In DNA, the CDR3 is TGTGCCAGCAGTTACTCCCCGAGGAACACCGGGGAGCTGTTTTTT.

The V call is TRBV5-6, the J call TRBJ1-6; unclear D gene. V lost 4 bases and J lost 7, with 15 bases in between. From germline, CDR1 is SGHDT and CDR2 YYEEEE. CDR3 length equals 15 residues. This CDR3 reads CASSQDPASNSPLHF. In nucleotides, the CDR3 is TGTGCCAGCAGCCAGGACCCGGCTAGCAATTCACCCCTCCACTTT. Full variable domain (remainder filled in from reference TRBV5-6 and TRBJ1-6): DAGVTQSPTHLIKTRGQQVTLRCSPKSGHDTVSWYQQALGQGPQFIFQYYEEEERQRGNFPDRFSGHQFPNYSSELNVNALLLGDSALYLCASSQDPASNSPLHFGNGTRLTVT.

The V gene is TRBV3-1 (or the pseudogene TRBV3-2), the J gene TRBJ1-1, with D possibly being TRBD1 (5 bases). V was clipped by 1 base and J by 7 bases, with 10 bases between them. There are 13 residues in the CDR3. Germline loops: CDR1 LGHDT, CDR2 YNNKEL (reference sequence). CDR3 in amino acids: CASSQVGGSEAFF. CDR3 DNA: TGTGCCAGCAGCCAAGTCGGGGGGAGTGAAGCTTTCTTT.

The gene calls are TRBV2 and TRBJ2-5, with D possibly matching TRBD2 (5 bases). The germline V and J ends were trimmed by 6 bases and 14 bases, with 13 bases remaining between them. This CDR3 comprises 10 residues. CDR1 is SNHLY, CDR2 FYNNEI, per germline. The DNA for the CDR3 is TGTGCCAGCAGACTAGAACTCTTTTACTTC. It codes for CASRLELFYF. Looking up the rest from reference TRBV2 and TRBJ2-5 gives the full variable domain: EPEVTQTPSHQVTQMGQEVILRCVPISNHLYFYWYRQILGQKVEFLVSFYNNEISEKSEIFDDQFSVERPDGSNFTLKIRSTKLEDSAMYFCASRLELFYFGPGTRLLVL.

This chain links TRBV29-1 with TRBJ2-7; the match to TRBD1 covers 9 bases. V gave up 4 bases and J gave up 4 bases; unmatched junction bases: 8. The CDR3 is 14 amino acids. CDR1 is SQVTM, CDR2 ANQGSEA, per germline. The CDR3 region is CSVGGTGKAYEQYF. For the CDR3, the DNA is TGCAGCGTTGGTGGGACAGGGAAGGCGTACGAGCAGTACTTC.

The chain has TRBV5-4 and TRBJ2-5; 7 bases map to TRBD2. The CDR3 runs to 16 residues. Germline V CDR1 and CDR2: SGHNT, YYREEE (reference sequence). V shed 0 bases, J shed 5 bases, and the junction held 10 bases outside the gene matches. Written as DNA, the CDR3 is TGTGCCAGCAGCTTGGCGGCTAGCGGCCTCGGGGAGACCCAGTACTTC. It is translated as CASSLAASGLGETQYF.

The CDR3 reads CASSPPGQGGTEAFF. CDR3 DNA: TGTGCCAGCTCACCTCCGGGACAGGGTGGCACTGAAGCTTTCTTT. The genes are TRBV18 and TRBJ1-1; 9 bases line up with TRBD1. CDR3 length equals 15 residues. V was pared by 3 bases and J by 4 bases, with 6 bases of the junction left unmatched. Per the germline V gene, CDR1 is KGHSH and CDR2 is LQKENI.

V is TRBV9 and J is TRBJ1-4, with D perhaps matching TRBD1 (5 bases). V lost 0 bases, J lost 5 bases, and 11 bases lay in between. Germline V gene data show CDR1 as SGDLS and CDR2 as YYNGEE. The CDR3 spans 15 residues. The DNA of the CDR3 is TGTGCCAGCAGCGTAGGGGGCAGGGAAAATGAAAAACTGTTTTTT. Its translation: CASSVGGRENEKLFF.

The V and J genes are TRBV19 and TRBJ2-5; 8 bases match TRBD1. The J segment lost 2 bases and the V segment lost 4 bases, leaving 3 bases of the junction unmatched. CDR3 length: 14 residues. Per germline, CDR1 LNHDA and CDR2 SQIVND (reference sequence). DNA for the CDR3: TGTGCCAGTAGTAGCAGGGGGCGACAAGAGACCCAGTACTTC. It translates to CASSSRGRQETQYF.

The chain couples TRBV5-8 to TRBJ2-1; 15 bases line up with TRBD2. CDR3 length: 18 residues. V lost 4 bases to trimming and J lost 5 bases; unmatched junction nucleotides: 10. Germline values: CDR1 SGHTS, CDR2 YDEGEE. The CDR3 loop is CASSNILWTSGGDNEQFF. Here the CDR3 DNA reads TGTGCCAGCAGCAATATTCTCTGGACTAGCGGGGGGGACAATGAGCAGTTCTTC.

The chain links TRBV24-1 to TRBJ1-2; 9 bases are a match to TRBD1. The CDR3 sequence is 13 residues long. Per the germline V gene, CDR1 is KGHDR and CDR2 is SFDVKD. J lost 6 bases, V lost 7 bases, and 5 bases had no gene match. This CDR3 reads CATSWDRDNGYTF. The DNA for the CDR3 is TGTGCCACCAGCTGGGACAGGGACAATGGCTACACCTTC.

The rearrangement links TRBV5-6 to TRBJ2-7; 7 nucleotides align to TRBD2. This CDR3 has 14 amino acids. CDR1 is SGHDT and CDR2 is YYEEEE in the germline V gene. V lost 0 bases and J lost 4; bases outside the gene matches: 4. CDR3 bases: TGTGCCAGCAGCTTGGGGCTAGCGGAGTACGAGCAGTACGTC. Protein: CASSLGLAEYEQYV.

This clone has a handful of counts. V usage is TRBV28 and J usage is TRBJ1-2; TRBD1 agrees at 7 bases. V gave up 5 bases and J gave up 2 bases; unmatched junction bases: 2. CDR1 MDHEN and CDR2 SYDVKM come from the germline V gene. The length of the CDR3 is 13 residues. The CDR3 is CASSLTGNYGYTF. Here the CDR3 DNA reads TGTGCCAGCAGTCTGACAGGGAACTATGGCTACACCTTC.

This chain connects TRBV24-1 to TRBJ2-1; possible D gene TRBD2, 6 bases. The CDR3 is 16 amino acids. The ends were cut back, 4 bases at V and 2 bases at J, with 14 bases in the middle. Germline-derived CDR1 and CDR2 are KGHDR and SFDVKD. Written as DNA, the CDR3 is TGTGCCACCAGTGAGTCTGGGGGGAGACCCTACAATGAGCAGTTCTTC. As protein: CATSESGGRPYNEQFF.

CDR3 in amino acids: CASSARGNYGYTF. The CDR3 coding sequence is TGCGCCAGCAGTGCCAGGGGGAACTATGGCTACACCTTC. The J gene is TRBJ1-2, the V gene TRBV5-1; 7 positions agree with TRBD1. V was clipped by 5 bases and J by 2 bases; unmatched bases: 3. Germline V gene lookup returns CDR1 SGHRS and CDR2 YFSETQ. The CDR3 runs to 13 residues.

The chain couples TRBV15 to TRBJ2-5, with D possibly being TRBD1 (5 bases). The CDR3 runs to 19 residues. V was clipped by 0 bases and J by 4 bases, with 24 bases between them. From germline, CDR1 is LNHNV and CDR2 YYDKDF (reference sequence). In nucleotides, the CDR3 is TGTGCCACCAGCAGAGATTTGGGGCGATTCGACAGTCAGCGAGAGACCCAGTACTTC. It specifies CATSRDLGRFDSQRETQYF.

The V gene is TRBV2, the J gene TRBJ2-5; D may be TRBD2 (5 bases). CDR3 length equals 16 residues. From germline, CDR1 is SNHLY and CDR2 FYNNEI. V was trimmed by 5 bases and J by 0 bases, leaving 16 bases between them. The CDR3 DNA follows: TGTGCCAGCAGTCAAATCGGGATACAGTACCAAGAGACCCAGTACTTC. Its protein product is CASSQIGIQYQETQYF.

The chain links TRBV28 to TRBJ2-3; 8 bases are shared with TRBD2. The trim removed 4 bases at V and 6 bases at J, leaving 12 bases unmatched. This CDR3 has 16 amino acids. CDR1 and CDR2 (germline): MDHEN, SYDVKM. CDR3 sequence: CASSSPLRGAWDTQYF. CDR3 sequence (DNA): TGTGCCAGCAGTTCCCCCCTGCGGGGGGCCTGGGATACGCAGTATTTT.

About this clone: Other DNA sequences in this specimen translate into the identical CDR3. The chain links TRBV6-5 to TRBJ1-1, with TRBD1 matching over 8 bases. Trimming cost V 5 bases and J 5 bases; bases outside gene matches: 4. The CDR3 covers 13 residues. Germline lookup yields CDR1 MNHEY and CDR2 SVGAGI. The CDR3, as DNA: TGTGCCAGCAGTCGTGACAGGGGTACTGAAGCTTTCTTT. Its protein is CASSRDRGTEAFF.

The sample holds a few counts of this clone. The rearrangement links TRBV6-4 to TRBJ1-2; 9 nucleotides match TRBD1. Germline CDR1 and CDR2: MRHNA and SNTAGT. J lost 7 bases, V lost 1 base, and 4 bases had no gene match. The CDR3 spans 14 residues. The CDR3 nucleotides are TGTGCCAGCAGTGACTTCACAGGGGGCTCTGGCTACACCTTC. Its protein is CASSDFTGGSGYTF.

This clone occurred many times. The chain links TRBV11-2 to TRBJ1-3; no clear D. Germline V gene data show CDR1 as SGHAT and CDR2 as FQNNGV. Trimming removed 5 bases at V and 0 bases at J, with 11 bases between. The CDR3 is made up of 15 amino acids. Here the CDR3 DNA reads TGTGCCAGCAGCCCAGTAAGGAGCTCTGGAAACACCATATATTTT. Protein: CASSPVRSSGNTIYF.